This T cell receptor beta chain originates from a study of technical replicates of blood from a handful of donors. The CDR3 totals 16 residues. CDR1 is MGHRA, CDR2 YSYEKL, per germline. With 1 base clipped from V and 8 bases from J, the junction kept 8 bases outside the gene matches. Sequenced by immunoSEQ multiplex PCR; TCRdb stores in-frame clones only, minus some. This table has tens of thousands of clones, about 90% appearing once. The sequencing sample was made of T cells isolated from PBMCs. The sequence came from a human donor in good health. This chain links TRBV4-1 with TRBJ2-1, with TRBD2 identical over 10 bases. DNA for the CDR3: TGCGCCAGCAGCCAAGGGGAGGCTAGCGGGAGTTATGAGCAGTTCTTC. Its protein product is CASSQGEASGSYEQFF.